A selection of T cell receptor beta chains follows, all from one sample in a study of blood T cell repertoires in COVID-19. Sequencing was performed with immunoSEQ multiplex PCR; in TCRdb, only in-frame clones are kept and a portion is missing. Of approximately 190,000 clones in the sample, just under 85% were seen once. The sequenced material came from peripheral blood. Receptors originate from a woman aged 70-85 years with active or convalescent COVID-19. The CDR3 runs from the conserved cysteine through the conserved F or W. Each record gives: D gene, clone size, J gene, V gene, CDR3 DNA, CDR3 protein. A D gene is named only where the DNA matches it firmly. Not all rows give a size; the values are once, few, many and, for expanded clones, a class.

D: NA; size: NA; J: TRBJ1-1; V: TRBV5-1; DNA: TGCGCCAGCAGCTTGGGACACGCATACACTGAAGCTTTCTTT; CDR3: CASSLGHAYTEAFF
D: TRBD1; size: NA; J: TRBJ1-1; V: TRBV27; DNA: TGTGCCAGCAGTTCCGGACAGGCGGTCACTGAAGCTTTCTTT; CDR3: CASSSGQAVTEAFF
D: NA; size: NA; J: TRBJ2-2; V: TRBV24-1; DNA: TGTGCCACCGCCCCCGGCACCGGGGAGCTGTTTTTT; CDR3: CATAPGTGELFF
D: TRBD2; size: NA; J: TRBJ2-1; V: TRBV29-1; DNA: TGCAGCGTTGAAGGTCTAGCGGGAGAGCTGAGCAATGAGCAGTTCTTC; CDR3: CSVEGLAGELSNEQFF
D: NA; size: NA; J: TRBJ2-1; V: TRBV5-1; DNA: TGCGCCAGCAGCATGACTATCTCTGAGCAGTTCTTC; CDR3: CASSMTISEQFF
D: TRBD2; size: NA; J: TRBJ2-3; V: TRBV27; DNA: TGTGCCAGCAGGACCGCATTAGCGGGAGCACCAGATACGCAGTATTTT; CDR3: CASRTALAGAPDTQYF
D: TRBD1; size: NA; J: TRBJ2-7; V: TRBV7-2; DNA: TGTGCCAGCAGCTTCTCCCAGGGGGTAGGGTACGAGCAGTACTTC; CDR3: CASSFSQGVGYEQYF
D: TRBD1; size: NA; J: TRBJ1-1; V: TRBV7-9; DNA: TGTGCCAGCAGCCCACAGGGGCGGGGCACTGAAGCTTTCTTT; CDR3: CASSPQGRGTEAFF
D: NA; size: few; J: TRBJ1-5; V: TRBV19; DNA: TGTGCCAGTAGTATATCCCCCTCGGGGGTTGTACGGCCCCAGCATTTT; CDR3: CASSISPSGVVRPQHF
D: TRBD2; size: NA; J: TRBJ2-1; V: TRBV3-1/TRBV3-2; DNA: TGTGCCAGCAGCCCATCCGGGGGGGTAGCGTTCGATGAGCAGTTCTTC; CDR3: CASSPSGGVAFDEQFF
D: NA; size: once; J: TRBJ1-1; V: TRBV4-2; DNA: TGTGCCAGCAGCCAATTTTCTAGAGGGACTGAAGCTTTCTTT; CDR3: CASSQFSRGTEAFF
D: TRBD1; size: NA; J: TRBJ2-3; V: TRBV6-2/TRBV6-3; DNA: TGTGCCAGCAGTACAGGGGGCATCCTATCCCGGGATACGCAGTATTTT; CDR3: CASSTGGILSRDTQYF
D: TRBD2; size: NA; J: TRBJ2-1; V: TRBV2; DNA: TGTGCCAGCGCTCGGACTAGCGGGAACTATGAGCAGTTCTTC; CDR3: CASARTSGNYEQFF
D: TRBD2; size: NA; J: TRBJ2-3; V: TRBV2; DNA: TGTGCCAGCAGCCCGGGACTAGCTTTTGATACGCAGTATTTT; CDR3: CASSPGLAFDTQYF